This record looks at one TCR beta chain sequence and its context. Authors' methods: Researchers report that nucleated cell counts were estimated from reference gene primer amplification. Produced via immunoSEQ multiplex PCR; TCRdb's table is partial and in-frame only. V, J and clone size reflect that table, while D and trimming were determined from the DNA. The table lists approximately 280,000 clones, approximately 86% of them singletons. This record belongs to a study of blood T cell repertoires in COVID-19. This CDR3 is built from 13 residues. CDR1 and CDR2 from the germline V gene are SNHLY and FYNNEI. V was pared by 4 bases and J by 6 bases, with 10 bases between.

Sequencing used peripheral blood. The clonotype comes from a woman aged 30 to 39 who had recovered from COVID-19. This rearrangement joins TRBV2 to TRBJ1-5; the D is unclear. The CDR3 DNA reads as TGTGCCAGCAGTGTGGCGGGAGGTCAGCCCCAGCATTTT. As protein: CASSVAGGQPQHF. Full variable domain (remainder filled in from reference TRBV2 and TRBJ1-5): EPEVTQTPSHQVTQMGQEVILRCVPISNHLYFYWYRQILGQKVEFLVSFYNNEISEKSEIFDDQFSVERPDGSNFTLKIRSTKLEDSAMYFCASSVAGGQPQHFGDGTRLSIL.